The 6 T cell receptor beta chains listed next were all sequenced from one sample in a study of T cells after somatic rescue of genetic block. Some clones are missing from TCRdb's copy, which holds only in-frame ones; the method was immunoSEQ multiplex PCR. Counted here are about 67,000 clones, about 92% occurring once; the ten biggest clones make up 3%. Sequencing used peripheral blood mononuclear cells (PBMCs). The receptors were gathered from a man between 35 and 55 years old.

J is TRBJ2-7 and V is TRBV28; 10 bases match TRBD1. Germline V lookup: CDR1 MDHEN, CDR2 SYDVKM. Trimming took 8 bases from V and 6 from J; bases not matched to a gene: 7. The CDR3 spans 13 residues. CDR3: CASRGQGRFEQYF. The CDR3 DNA reads TGTGCCAGCCGGGGACAGGGGAGATTCGAGCAGTACTTC.

CDR3 sequence reads: CASSGTGDTGELFF. CDR3 bases: TGTGCCAGCAGTGGGACAGGGGACACCGGGGAGCTGTTTTTT. The rearrangement joins TRBV25-1 to TRBJ2-2; 9 positions agree with TRBD1. The V segment lost 4 bases and the J segment 3 bases; nucleotides outside the gene matches: 0. The CDR3 length is 14 residues. CDR1 and CDR2 (germline): MGHDK, SYGVNS. Complete variable domain (other parts from reference TRBV25-1 and TRBJ2-2): EADIYQTPRYLVIGTGKKITLECSQTMGHDKMYWYQQDPGMELHLIHYSYGVNSTEKGDLSSESTVSRIRTEHFPLTLESARPSHTSQYLCASSGTGDTGELFFGEGSRLTVL.

V and J are TRBV2 and TRBJ2-3; 8 bases map to TRBD2. The CDR3 runs 13 residues. Trimming removed 7 bases from V and 4 bases from J; junction bases left unmatched: 4. From germline, CDR1 is SNHLY and CDR2 FYNNEI. CDR3 bases: TGTGCCAGCACCCTAGCGGGTCCAGATACGCAGTATTTT. This encodes CASTLAGPDTQYF.

The chain joins TRBV5-6 to TRBJ2-2; 8 bases are a match to TRBD1. Germline loops: CDR1 SGHDT, CDR2 YYEEEE. V shed 4 bases and J 4 bases; nucleotides not matched to a gene: 9. The CDR3 is made up of 16 amino acids. The CDR3 protein is CASSVLGQGITGELFF. The CDR3 DNA sequence: TGTGCCAGCAGCGTTCTTGGACAGGGTATCACCGGGGAGCTGTTTTTT.

This chain links TRBV18 with TRBJ2-5; D may be TRBD2 (5 bases). CDR1 and CDR2 (germline): KGHSH, LQKENI. Trimming pared 0 bases from V and 3 bases from J, leaving 8 bases between. The CDR3 sequence is 14 residues long. The CDR3 spells CASSPPSGEETQYF. CDR3 in DNA: TGTGCCAGCTCACCACCCTCCGGGGAAGAGACCCAGTACTTC.

The V gene is TRBV30, the J gene TRBJ1-6; no reliable D call. Germline values: CDR1 GTSNPN, CDR2 SVGIG (reference sequence). The CDR3 is 13 residues long. With 2 bases removed from V and 7 bases from J, the gap between germline ends came to 9 bases. In DNA, the CDR3 is TGTGCCTGGAGTTCGTTCGTCAATTCACCCCTCCACTTT. This encodes CAWSSFVNSPLHF.